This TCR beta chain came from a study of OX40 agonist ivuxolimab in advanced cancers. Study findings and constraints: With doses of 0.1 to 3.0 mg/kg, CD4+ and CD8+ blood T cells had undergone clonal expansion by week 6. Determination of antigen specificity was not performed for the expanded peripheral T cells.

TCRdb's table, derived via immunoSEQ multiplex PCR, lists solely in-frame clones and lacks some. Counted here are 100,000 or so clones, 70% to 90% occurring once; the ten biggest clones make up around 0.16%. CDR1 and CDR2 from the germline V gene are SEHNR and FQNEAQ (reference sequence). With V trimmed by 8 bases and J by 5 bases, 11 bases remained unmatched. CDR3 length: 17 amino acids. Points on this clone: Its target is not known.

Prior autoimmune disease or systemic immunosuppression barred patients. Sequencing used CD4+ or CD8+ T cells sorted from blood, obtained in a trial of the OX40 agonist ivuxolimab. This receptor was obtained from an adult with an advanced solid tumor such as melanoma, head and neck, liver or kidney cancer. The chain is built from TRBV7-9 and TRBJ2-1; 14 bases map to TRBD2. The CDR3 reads CASVPGLAGVWNNEQFF. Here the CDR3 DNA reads TGTGCCAGCGTACCGGGACTAGCGGGAGTTTGGAACAATGAGCAGTTCTTC.